This TCR beta chain was captured in a study of T-cell reconstitution after alpha-beta-depleted transplantation in children. General study points: Surviving recipient T cells and thymic progenitors underlay high day-60 TCRbeta diversity in some patients. Hyperexpanded clones declined; after one year, newly produced T cells mostly supplied diversity. About two months after transplant, alpha-beta T cells reportedly came from several hundred expanded graft clones.

Of note for this clonotype: The antigen is unknown.

This CDR3 contains 15 residues. From germline, CDR1 is LGHNA and CDR2 YSLEER. Trimming removed 4 bases from V and 5 bases from J; junction bases left unmatched: 9. It was with unique molecular identifiers that the TCRbeta library was prepared. From the PCR reads, TCRdb called clonotypes with MiXCR, one entry per CDR3 protein. The data contain 100,000 or so distinct CDR3 sequences, roughly 16% of them singletons. The TCR comes from a male patient under 10 years old who had a stem cell transplant for acute lymphoblastic leukemia, so the T cells may come from the graft donor. The genes are TRBV4-3 and TRBJ2-7, with TRBD1 identical over 9 bases. The input for sequencing was PBMCs, mostly from graft donor cells, taken 180 days after TCRalphabeta/CD19-depleted stem cell transplant. CDR3: CASSRDEGQGDEQYF. CDR3 sequence (DNA): TGCGCCAGCAGCCGTGACGAGGGACAGGGTGACGAGCAGTACTTC.